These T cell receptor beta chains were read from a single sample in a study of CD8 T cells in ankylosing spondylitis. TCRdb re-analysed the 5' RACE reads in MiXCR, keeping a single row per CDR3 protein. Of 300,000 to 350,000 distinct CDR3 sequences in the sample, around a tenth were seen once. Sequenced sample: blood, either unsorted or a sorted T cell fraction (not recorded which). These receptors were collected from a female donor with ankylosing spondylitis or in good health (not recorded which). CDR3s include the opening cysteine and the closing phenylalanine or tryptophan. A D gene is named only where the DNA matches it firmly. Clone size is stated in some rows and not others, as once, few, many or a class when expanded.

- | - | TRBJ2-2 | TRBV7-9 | TGTGCCAGCAGCTCCCCTCCGTCGAACACCGGGGAGCTGTTTTTT | CASSSPPSNTGELFF
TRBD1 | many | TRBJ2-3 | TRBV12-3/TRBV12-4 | TGTGCCAGCACCCGGGACAGGGAGGCAGATACGCAGTATTTT | CASTRDREADTQYF
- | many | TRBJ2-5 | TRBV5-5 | TGTGCCAGCAGCTTGGCTAGTAACCAAGAGACCCAGTACTTC | CASSLASNQETQYF
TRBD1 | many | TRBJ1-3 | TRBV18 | TGTGCCAGCTCACCGGGACAGACTAGCTCTGGAAACACCATATATTTT | CASSPGQTSSGNTIYF
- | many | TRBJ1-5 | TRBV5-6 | TGTGCCAGCAGCTTGGGGGCAGGGGATAGCAATCAGCCCCAGCATTTT | CASSLGAGDSNQPQHF
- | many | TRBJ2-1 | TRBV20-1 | TGCAGTGCTAGAGAAAGTCTATCCCGCACCGATGAGCAGTTCTTC | CSARESLSRTDEQFF
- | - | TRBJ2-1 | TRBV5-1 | TGCGCCAGCACTTATATGGAGGAGAACAATGAGCAGTTCTTC | CASTYMEENNEQFF
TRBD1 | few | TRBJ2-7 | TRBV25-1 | TGTGCCAGCCAATTACAGGGGGTCCCCTACGAGCAGTACTTC | CASQLQGVPYEQYF
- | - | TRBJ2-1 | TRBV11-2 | TGTGCCAGCAGCTTAGACGTCGGACGCTTCAATGAGCAGTTCTTC | CASSLDVGRFNEQFF
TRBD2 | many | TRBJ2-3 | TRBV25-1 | TGTGCCAGCAGTGAATCGGGGGGGCGCACAGATACGCAGTATTTT | CASSESGGRTDTQYF
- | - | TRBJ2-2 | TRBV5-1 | TGCGCCAGCAGCCGAACCGCAGGGTCGAACACCGGGGAGCTGTTTTTT | CASSRTAGSNTGELFF
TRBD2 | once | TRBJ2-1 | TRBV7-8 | TGTGCCTGCAGCTCAGTCCTAGCGGGAGGCAGAAATGAGCAGTTCTTC | CACSSVLAGGRNEQFF
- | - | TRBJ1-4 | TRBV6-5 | TGTGCCAGCAGTTACCCGGGCAGCGCGAATGAAAAACTGTTTTTT | CASSYPGSANEKLFF
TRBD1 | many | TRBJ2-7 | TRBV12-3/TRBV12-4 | TGTGCCAGCAGTTTTGACAGGGAGAGGGAGCAGTACTTC | CASSFDREREQYF
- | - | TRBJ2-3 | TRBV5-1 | TGCGCCAGCAGCCGAAGGGACCCCACAGATACGCAGTATTTT | CASSRRDPTDTQYF
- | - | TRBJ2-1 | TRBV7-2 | TGTGCCAGCAGCTTACCGACCAGCGGGACAAATGAGCAGTTCTTC | CASSLPTSGTNEQFF
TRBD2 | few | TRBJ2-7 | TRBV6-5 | TGTGCCAGCAGTTACGTTAGGTGGGGGGGTGCCTACGAGCAGTACTTC | CASSYVRWGGAYEQYF
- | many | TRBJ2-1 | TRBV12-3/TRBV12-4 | TGTGCCAGCAGTTTACTGGTGGGGGCTCACAATGAGCAGTTCTTC | CASSLLVGAHNEQFF
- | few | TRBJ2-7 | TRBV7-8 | TGTGCCAGCAGCTTGGGTCCGACTTCCTACGAGCAGTACTTC | CASSLGPTSYEQYF
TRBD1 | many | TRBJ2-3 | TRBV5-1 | TGCGCCAGCAGCTTGGGGACAGGAAAAGATACGCAGTATTTT | CASSLGTGKDTQYF
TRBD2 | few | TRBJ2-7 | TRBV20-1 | TGCAGTGCTAGACCCGGGGGGTCGATCGAGCAGTACTTC | CSARPGGSIEQYF
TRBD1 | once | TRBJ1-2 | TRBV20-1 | TGCAGTGCTACCACTCCCGGAACAGGGGGCTATGGCTACACCTTC | CSATTPGTGGYGYTF
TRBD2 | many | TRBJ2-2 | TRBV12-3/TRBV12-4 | TGTGCCAGCGACCTCCTAGCGGGGGGTCCCGGGGAGCTGTTTTTT | CASDLLAGGPGELFF
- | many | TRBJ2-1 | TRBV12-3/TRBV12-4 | TGTGCCAGCAGTTTTAAATCAAATGAGCAGTTCTTC | CASSFKSNEQFF
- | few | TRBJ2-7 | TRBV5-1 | TGCGCCAGCAGCCCCAAGAGAGGAAGCTCCTACGAGCAGTACTTC | CASSPKRGSSYEQYF
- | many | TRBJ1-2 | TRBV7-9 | TGTGCCAGCAGCTTAGAAGCATCTTATGGCTACACCTTC | CASSLEASYGYTF
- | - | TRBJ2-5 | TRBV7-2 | TGTGCCAGCAGCCCAGGACAGAGGGCATGGGAGACCCAGTACTTC | CASSPGQRAWETQYF
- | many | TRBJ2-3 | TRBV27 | TGTGCCACCTGCGATGGGGCATTCAGCACAGATACGCAGTATTTT | CATCDGAFSTDTQYF
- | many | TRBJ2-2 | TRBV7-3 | TGTGCCAGCAGCTTAATGCAGGGCCTGAACACCGGGGAGCTGTTTTTT | CASSLMQGLNTGELFF
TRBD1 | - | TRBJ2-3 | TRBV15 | TGTGCCACCAGCAGGCGACAGGGAGCGTCCGGCACAGATACGCAGTATTTT | CATSRRQGASGTDTQYF
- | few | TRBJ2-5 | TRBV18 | TGTGCCAGCTCACCTCTGCGGACGGACAGCCCGTTGGAGACCCAGTACTTC | CASSPLRTDSPLETQYF
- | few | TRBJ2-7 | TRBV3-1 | TGTGCCAGCAGCTCCCTGGAGGGCGTCGAGCAGTACTTC | CASSSLEGVEQYF
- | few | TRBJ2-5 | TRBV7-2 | TGTGCCAGCAGTAGGGCCCGGTATAAGACCCAGTACTTC | CASSRARYKTQYF
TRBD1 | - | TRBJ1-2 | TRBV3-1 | TGTGCCAGCAGCCCCGGGCAGGGGGCTAACCATAATGGCTACACCTTC | CASSPGQGANHNGYTF
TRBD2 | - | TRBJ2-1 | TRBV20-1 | TGCAGTGCTAGCAGGCTAGCGGGTACCTACAATCAGCAGTTCTTC | CSASRLAGTYNQQFF
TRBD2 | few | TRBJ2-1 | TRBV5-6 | TGTGCCAGCAGCTTGGATCAGCGGGGGAATGCGAATGAGCAGTTCTTC | CASSLDQRGNANEQFF
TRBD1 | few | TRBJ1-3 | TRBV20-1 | TGCAGTGCTAGCGGGGACAGGGATGGTCGAAACACCATATATTTT | CSASGDRDGRNTIYF
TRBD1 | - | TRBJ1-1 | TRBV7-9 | TGTGCCAGCAGCCTAGACAGGGCCCCCCTGAACACTGAAGCTTTCTTT | CASSLDRAPLNTEAFF
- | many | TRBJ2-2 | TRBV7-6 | TGTGCCAGCAGGCAGGGCTCGTCCGGGGAGCTGTTTTTT | CASRQGSSGELFF
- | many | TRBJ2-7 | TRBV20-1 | TGCAGTGCTAGAGATGGGGGAGCGGGCTACGAGCAGTACTTC | CSARDGGAGYEQYF
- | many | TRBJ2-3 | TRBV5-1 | TGCGCCAGCAGCGTTCAGGGGAGCCGGGGGACAGATACGCAGTATTTT | CASSVQGSRGTDTQYF
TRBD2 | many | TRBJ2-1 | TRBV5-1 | TGCGCCAGCAGCTTGGTCCTAGCGGACAATGAGCAGTTCTTC | CASSLVLADNEQFF
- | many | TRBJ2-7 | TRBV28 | TGTGCCAGCAGTTTATGGGCATCCCGGGACGAGCAGTACTTC | CASSLWASRDEQYF
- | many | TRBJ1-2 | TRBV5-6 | TGTGCCAGCAGCAGGGGACGGAACTATGGCTACACCTTC | CASSRGRNYGYTF
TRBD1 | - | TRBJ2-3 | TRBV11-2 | TGTGCCAGCAGCTCTCTCCGGGACAGGGCTGTTTACATAGCAGATACGCAGTATTTT | CASSSLRDRAVYIADTQYF
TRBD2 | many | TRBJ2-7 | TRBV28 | TGTGCCAGCAGTTTAAGGAGTACTAGCGGTCCTCACGAGCAGTACTTC | CASSLRSTSGPHEQYF
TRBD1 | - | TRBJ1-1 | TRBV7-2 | TGTGCCAGCAGTTTGGACAGGGGAGTCACTGAAGCTTTCTTT | CASSLDRGVTEAFF
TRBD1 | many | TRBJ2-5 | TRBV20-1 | TGCAGTGCTAGAACGGGACAGACCAAGGGGACCCAGTACTTC | CSARTGQTKGTQYF
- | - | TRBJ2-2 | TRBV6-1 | TGTGCCAGCAGGCGGGGACCGCTTAACACCGGGGAGCTGTTTTTT | CASRRGPLNTGELFF
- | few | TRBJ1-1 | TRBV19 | TGTGCCAGTACCACGGCAGGGGTGAACACTGAAGCTTTCTTT | CASTTAGVNTEAFF
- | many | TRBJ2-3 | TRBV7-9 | TGTGCCAGCAGTTGGAGGGCTAGCACAGATACGCAGTATTTT | CASSWRASTDTQYF
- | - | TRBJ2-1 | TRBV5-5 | TGTGCCAGCAGCTTGGAGCCCAGGGGATACAATGAGCAGTTCTTC | CASSLEPRGYNEQFF
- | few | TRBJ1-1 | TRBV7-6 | TGTGCCAGCAGCCTCCCGCCCCCAGGGTTCTCTGAAGCTTTCTTT | CASSLPPPGFSEAFF
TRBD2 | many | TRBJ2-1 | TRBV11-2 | TGTGCCAGCAGCTTAGGGACTAGGTTGATCAATGAGCAGTTCTTC | CASSLGTRLINEQFF
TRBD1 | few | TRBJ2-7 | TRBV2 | TGTGCCAGCAGTCTACAGGGGGCGGCATACTACGAGCAGTACTTC | CASSLQGAAYYEQYF